This T cell receptor beta chain was sequenced during a study of technical replicates of blood from several donors. The V end was cut by 1 base, the J end by 3 bases, with 3 bases between. Per germline, CDR1 SGHNT and CDR2 YENEEA. This CDR3 comprises 12 residues. The method was immunoSEQ multiplex PCR; TCRdb's version includes in-frame clones alone and lacks a portion of them. The data hold around 92,000 clones, with 95% observed a single time. Sequencing input: T cells isolated from PBMCs. The TCR sequence derives from a human donor in good health. The chain employs TRBV11-3 and TRBJ1-2; D ambiguous. CDR3 sequence (DNA): TGTGCCAGCAGCTTAGCGGACTATGGCTACACCTTC. Amino acid sequence: CASSLADYGYTF.